This T cell receptor (beta chain) is drawn from a study of cytotoxic CD8 clonotypes in ibrutinib-treated CLL. General study findings and limits: Public clonotypes were uncommon and contracted or stayed stable on treatment. Clonality increased at ibrutinib response and stayed stable in sustained remission. At progression, however, it fell back toward baseline. Starting clonality was above that of age-matched healthy donors and tracked circulating CD8+ T-cell counts.

The ends lost 2 bases at V and 3 bases at J; junction bases unmatched: 6. CDR1 and CDR2 (germline): SEHNR, FQNEAQ (reference sequence). The length of the CDR3 is 15 residues. With regard to this clone: The antigen is unknown.

Clones were sequenced by immunoSEQ multiplex PCR, and TCRdb holds only the in-frame ones, with some missing. The sample shows about 76,000 clones, over 65% of them seen only once. This TCR was recovered from a human donor with chronic lymphocytic leukemia. The rearrangement uses TRBV7-9 and TRBJ2-5; TRBD1 matches 7 bases. Material: PBMCs, obtained after 24 months of ibrutinib treatment. The CDR3 loop is CASSLWGTVKETQYF. CDR3 DNA: TGTGCCAGCAGCTTATGGGGGACAGTTAAAGAGACCCAGTACTTC.